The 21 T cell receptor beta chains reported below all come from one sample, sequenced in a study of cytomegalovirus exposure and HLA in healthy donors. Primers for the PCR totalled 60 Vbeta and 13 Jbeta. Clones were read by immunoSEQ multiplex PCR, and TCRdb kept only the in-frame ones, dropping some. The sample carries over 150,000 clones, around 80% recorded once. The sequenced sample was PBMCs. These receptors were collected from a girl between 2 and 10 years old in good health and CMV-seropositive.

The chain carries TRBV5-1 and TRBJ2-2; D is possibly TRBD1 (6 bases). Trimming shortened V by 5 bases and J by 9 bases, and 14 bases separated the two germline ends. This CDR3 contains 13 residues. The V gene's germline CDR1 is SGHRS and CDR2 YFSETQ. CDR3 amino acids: CASSSRGSRELFF. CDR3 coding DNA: TGCGCCAGCAGTTCCAGGGGAAGCCGGGAGCTGTTTTTT. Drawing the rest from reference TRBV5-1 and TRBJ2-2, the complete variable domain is KAGVTQTPRYLIKTRGQQVTLSCSPISGHRSVSWYQQTPGQGLQFLFEYFSETQRNKGNFPGRFSGRQFSNSRSEMNVSTLELGDSALYLCASSSRGSRELFFGEGSRLTVL.

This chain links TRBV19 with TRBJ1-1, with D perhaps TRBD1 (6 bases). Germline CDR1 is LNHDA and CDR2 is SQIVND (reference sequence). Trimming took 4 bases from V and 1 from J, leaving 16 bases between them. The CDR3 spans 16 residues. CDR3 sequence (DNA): TGTGCCAGTAGTACCCAGGGGTTAAGGACGAACACTGAAGCTTTCTTT. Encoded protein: CASSTQGLRTNTEAFF. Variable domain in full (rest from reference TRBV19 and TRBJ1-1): DGGITQSPKYLFRKEGQNVTLSCEQNLNHDAMYWYRQDPGQGLRLIYYSQIVNDFQKGDIAEGYSVSREKKESFPLTVTSAQKNPTAFYLCASSTQGLRTNTEAFFGQGTRLTVV.

CDR3 region: CASSPDRGFYEQYF. The DNA for the CDR3 is TGTGCCAGTAGTCCCGACAGGGGATTCTACGAGCAGTACTTC. The V gene is TRBV19, the J gene TRBJ2-7; TRBD1 agrees at 8 bases. Germline-derived CDR1 and CDR2 are LNHDA and SQIVND (reference sequence). J lost 3 bases, V lost 5 bases, and 6 bases had no gene match. The CDR3 sequence is 14 residues long. Full variable domain (rest looked up from reference TRBV19 and TRBJ2-7): DGGITQSPKYLFRKEGQNVTLSCEQNLNHDAMYWYRQDPGQGLRLIYYSQIVNDFQKGDIAEGYSVSREKKESFPLTVTSAQKNPTAFYLCASSPDRGFYEQYFGPGTRLTVT.

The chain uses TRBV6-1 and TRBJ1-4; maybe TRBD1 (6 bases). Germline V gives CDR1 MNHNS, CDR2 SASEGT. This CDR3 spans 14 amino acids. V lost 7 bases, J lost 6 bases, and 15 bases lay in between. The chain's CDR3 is CASNLDRTDEKLFF. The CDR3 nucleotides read TGTGCCAGCAACCTGGACAGAACGGATGAAAAACTGTTTTTT.

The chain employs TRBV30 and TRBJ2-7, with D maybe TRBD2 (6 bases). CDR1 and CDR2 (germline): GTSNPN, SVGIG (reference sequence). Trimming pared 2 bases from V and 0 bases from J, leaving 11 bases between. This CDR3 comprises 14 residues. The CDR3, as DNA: TGTGCCTGGAGTTTTAGGCGGGACTCCTACGAGCAGTACTTC. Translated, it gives CAWSFRRDSYEQYF. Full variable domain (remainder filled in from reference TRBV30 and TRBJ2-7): SQTIHQWPATLVQPVGSPLSLECTVEGTSNPNLYWYRQAAGRGLQLLFYSVGIGQISSEVPQNLSASRPQDRQFILSSKKLLLSDSGFYLCAWSFRRDSYEQYFGPGTRLTVT.

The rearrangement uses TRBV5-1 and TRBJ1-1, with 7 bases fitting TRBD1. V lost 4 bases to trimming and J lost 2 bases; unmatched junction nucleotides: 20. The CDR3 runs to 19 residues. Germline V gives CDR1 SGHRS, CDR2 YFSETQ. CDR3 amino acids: CASSQPGGQPSWVNTEAFF. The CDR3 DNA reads TGCGCCAGCAGCCAGCCTGGGGGACAGCCCTCCTGGGTAAACACTGAAGCTTTCTTT.

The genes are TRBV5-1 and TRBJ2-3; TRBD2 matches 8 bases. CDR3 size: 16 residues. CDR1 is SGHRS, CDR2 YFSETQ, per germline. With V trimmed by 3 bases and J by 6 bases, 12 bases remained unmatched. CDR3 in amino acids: CASSWNSGTDGDTQYF. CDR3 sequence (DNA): TGCGCCAGCAGCTGGAATAGCGGGACGGACGGGGATACGCAGTATTTT.

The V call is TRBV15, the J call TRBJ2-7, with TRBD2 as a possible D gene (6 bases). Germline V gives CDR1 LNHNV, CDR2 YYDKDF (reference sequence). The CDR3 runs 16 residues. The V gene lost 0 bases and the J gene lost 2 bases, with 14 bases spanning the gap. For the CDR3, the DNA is TGTGCCACCAGCAGAGATCCCCTAGCGCGGACCTACGAGCAGTACTTC. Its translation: CATSRDPLARTYEQYF.

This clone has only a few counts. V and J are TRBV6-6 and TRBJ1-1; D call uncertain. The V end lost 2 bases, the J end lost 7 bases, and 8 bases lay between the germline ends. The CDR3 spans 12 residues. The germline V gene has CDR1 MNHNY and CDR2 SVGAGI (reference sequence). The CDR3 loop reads CASSYEVFEAFF. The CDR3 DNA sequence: TGTGCCAGCAGTTACGAGGTCTTTGAAGCTTTCTTT.

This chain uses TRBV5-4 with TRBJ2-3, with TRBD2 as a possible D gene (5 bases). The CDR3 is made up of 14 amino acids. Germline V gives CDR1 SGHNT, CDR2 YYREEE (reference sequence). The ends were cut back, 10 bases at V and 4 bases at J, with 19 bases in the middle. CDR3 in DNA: TGTGCCTTTAAGGAGGAGCTCTTTTCAGATACGCAGTATTTT. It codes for CAFKEELFSDTQYF. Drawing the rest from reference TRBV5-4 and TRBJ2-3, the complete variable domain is ETGVTQSPTHLIKTRGQQVTLRCSSQSGHNTVSWYQQALGQGPQFIFQYYREEENGRGNFPPRFSGLQFPNYSSELNVNALELDDSALYLCAFKEELFSDTQYFGPGTRLTVL.

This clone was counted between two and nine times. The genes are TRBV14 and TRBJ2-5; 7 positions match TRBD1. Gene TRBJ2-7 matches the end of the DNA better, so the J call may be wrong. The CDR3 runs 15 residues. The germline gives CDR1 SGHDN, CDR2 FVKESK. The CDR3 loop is CASSQEQGVTYEQYF. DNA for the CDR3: TGTGCCAGCAGCCAAGAGCAGGGGGTGACCTACGAGCAGTACTTC.

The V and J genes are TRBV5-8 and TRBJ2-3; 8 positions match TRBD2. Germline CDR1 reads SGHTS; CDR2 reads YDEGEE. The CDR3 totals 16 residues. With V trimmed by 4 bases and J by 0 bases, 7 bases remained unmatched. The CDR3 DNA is TGTGCCAGCAGCCCAATTAGCGGGACTAGCACAGATACGCAGTATTTT. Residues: CASSPISGTSTDTQYF.

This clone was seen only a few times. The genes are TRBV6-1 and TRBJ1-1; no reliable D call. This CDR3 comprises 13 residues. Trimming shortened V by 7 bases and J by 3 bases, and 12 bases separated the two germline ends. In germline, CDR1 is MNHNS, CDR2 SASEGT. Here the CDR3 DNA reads TGTGCCAGCAATCACGGGGTGGACACTGAAGCTTTCTTT. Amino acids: CASNHGVDTEAFF.

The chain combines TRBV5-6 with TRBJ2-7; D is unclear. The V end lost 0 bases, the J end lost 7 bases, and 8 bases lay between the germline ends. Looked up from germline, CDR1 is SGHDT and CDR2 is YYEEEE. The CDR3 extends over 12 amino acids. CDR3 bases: TGTGCCAGCAGCTTGGTAGTCGGGGAGCAGTACTTC. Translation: CASSLVVGEQYF.

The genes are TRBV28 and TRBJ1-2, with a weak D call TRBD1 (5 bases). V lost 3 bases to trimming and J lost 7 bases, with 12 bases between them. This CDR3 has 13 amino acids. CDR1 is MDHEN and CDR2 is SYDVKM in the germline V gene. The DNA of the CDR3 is TGTGCCAGCAGTTTGATACAGGCAGGTGGCTACACCTTC. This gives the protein CASSLIQAGGYTF.

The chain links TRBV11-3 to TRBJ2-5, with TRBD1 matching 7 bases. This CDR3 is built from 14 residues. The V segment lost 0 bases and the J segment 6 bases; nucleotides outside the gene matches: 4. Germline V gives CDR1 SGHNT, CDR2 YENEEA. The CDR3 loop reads CASSLDLGQKTQYF. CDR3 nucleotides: TGTGCCAGCAGCTTAGACCTGGGACAGAAGACCCAGTACTTC.

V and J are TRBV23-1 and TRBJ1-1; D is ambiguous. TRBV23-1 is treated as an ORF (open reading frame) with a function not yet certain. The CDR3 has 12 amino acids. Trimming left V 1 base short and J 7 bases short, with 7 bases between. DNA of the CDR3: TGCGCCAGCAGTCAATGGGAGGATGAAGCTTTCTTT. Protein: CASSQWEDEAFF.

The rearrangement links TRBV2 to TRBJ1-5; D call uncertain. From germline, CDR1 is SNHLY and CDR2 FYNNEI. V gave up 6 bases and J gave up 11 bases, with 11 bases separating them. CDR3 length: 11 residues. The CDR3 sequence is CASRGEIAQHF. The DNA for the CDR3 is TGTGCCAGCAGGGGCGAGATAGCCCAGCATTTT.

For the CDR3, the DNA is TGTGCCAGCAGTGGGGGAGGGGCTGAAGCTTTCTTT. Encoded protein: CASSGGGAEAFF. The rearrangement links TRBV25-1 to TRBJ1-1; possibly TRBD1 for D (5 bases). Germline loops: CDR1 MGHDK, CDR2 SYGVNS. V lost 4 bases and J 6 bases, leaving 9 bases between the germline ends. This CDR3 comprises 12 residues.

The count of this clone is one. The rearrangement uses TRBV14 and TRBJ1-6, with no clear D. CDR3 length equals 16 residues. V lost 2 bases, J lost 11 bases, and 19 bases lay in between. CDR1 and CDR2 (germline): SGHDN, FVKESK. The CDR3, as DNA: TGTGCCAGCAGCCAACGTCGCAGATACAGACATACACCCCTCCACTTT. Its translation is CASSQRRRYRHTPLHF.

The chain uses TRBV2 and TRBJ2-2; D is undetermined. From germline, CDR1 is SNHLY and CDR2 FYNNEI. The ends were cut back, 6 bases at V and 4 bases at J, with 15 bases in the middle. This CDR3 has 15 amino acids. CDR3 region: CASSAEVVATGELFF. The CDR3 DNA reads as TGTGCCAGCAGCGCCGAGGTTGTGGCCACCGGGGAGCTGTTTTTT.